This T cell receptor (beta chain) was sequenced during a study of molecular identifiers for immune sequencing clone quantification. In its sample, this clonotype was seen a few times. Antigen: not known. This CDR3 is missing its conserved last phenylalanine or tryptophan, likely due to a read error. TCRdb re-analysed the PCR reads in MiXCR, keeping a single row per CDR3 protein. The profile shows about 97,000 distinct CDR3 sequences, about a third of them singletons. CDR1 and CDR2 from the germline V gene are MNHEY and SMNVEV (reference sequence). With 5 bases clipped from V and 11 bases from J, the junction kept 16 bases outside the gene matches. The CDR3 contains 17 residues. Points from the study as a whole: Sizes of clones that are highly expanded could be underestimated (if identical TCR molecules share a barcode).

The chain employs TRBV27 and TRBJ1-6, with 9 nucleotides matching TRBD1. Sequenced input: naive CD8+ T cells from blood, with Jurkat cell RNA spiked in. The subset is: FACS-sorted CD8+CD4-CCR7+CD45RA+ naive T cells. This TCR came from a human donor in good health. Some libraries in this study had Jurkat cell RNA spiked in. In DNA, the CDR3 is TGTGCCAGCAGTCCCGTGGTGGACAGGGGTGGTGCAGCACCCCTCCACTCT. Protein sequence: CASSPVVDRGGAAPLHS.